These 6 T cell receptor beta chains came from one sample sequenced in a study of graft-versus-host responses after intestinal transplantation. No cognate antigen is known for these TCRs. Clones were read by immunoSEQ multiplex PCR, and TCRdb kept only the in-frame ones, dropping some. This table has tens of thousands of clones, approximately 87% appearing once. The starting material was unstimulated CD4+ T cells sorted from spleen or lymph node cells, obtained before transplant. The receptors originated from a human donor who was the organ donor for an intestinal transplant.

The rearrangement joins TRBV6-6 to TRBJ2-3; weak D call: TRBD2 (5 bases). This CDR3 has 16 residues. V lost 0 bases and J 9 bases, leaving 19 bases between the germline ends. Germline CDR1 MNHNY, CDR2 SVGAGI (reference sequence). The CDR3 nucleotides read TGTGCCAGCAGTTACTCGTCGGGCCTTGACGGGGTAACGCAGTATTTT. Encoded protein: CASSYSSGLDGVTQYF.

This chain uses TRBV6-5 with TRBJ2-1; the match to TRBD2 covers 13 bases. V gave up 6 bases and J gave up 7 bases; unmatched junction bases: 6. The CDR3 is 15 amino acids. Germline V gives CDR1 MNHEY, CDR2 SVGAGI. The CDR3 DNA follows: TGTGCCAGCAGCGGCGGGACTAGCGGGGATAATGAGCAGTTCTTC. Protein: CASSGGTSGDNEQFF.

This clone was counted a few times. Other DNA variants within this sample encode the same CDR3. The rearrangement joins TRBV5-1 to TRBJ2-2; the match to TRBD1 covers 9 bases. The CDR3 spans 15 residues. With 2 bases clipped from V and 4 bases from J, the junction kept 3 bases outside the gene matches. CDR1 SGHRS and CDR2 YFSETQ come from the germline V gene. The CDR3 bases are TGCGCCAGCAGCTTACAGGGGGCGGGCACCGGGGAGCTGTTTTTT. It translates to CASSLQGAGTGELFF.

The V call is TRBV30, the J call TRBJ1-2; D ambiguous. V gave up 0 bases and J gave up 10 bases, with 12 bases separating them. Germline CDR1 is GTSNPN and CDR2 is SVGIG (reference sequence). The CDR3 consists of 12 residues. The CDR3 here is CAWSVLLPSYTF. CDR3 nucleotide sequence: TGTGCCTGGAGTGTATTACTGCCGTCCTACACCTTC.

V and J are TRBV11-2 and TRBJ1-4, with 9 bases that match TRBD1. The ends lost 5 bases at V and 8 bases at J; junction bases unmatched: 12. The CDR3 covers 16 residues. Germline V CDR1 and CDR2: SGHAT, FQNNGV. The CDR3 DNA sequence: TGTGCCAGCAGCCCATCCTCCGGGACAGGGATCGAAAAACTGTTTTTT. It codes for CASSPSSGTGIEKLFF. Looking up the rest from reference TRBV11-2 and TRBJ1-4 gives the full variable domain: EAGVAQSPRYKIIEKRQSVAFWCNPISGHATLYWYQQILGQGPKLLIQFQNNGVVDDSQLPKDRFSAERLKGVDSTLKIQPAKLEDSAVYLCASSPSSGTGIEKLFFGSGTQLSVL.

This CDR3 is CASSLKRNTEAFF. CDR3 coding DNA: TGTGCCAGCAGCTTAAAGAGAAACACTGAAGCTTTCTTT. The chain is built from TRBV7-2 and TRBJ1-1, with D unclear. V was pared by 2 bases and J by 2 bases, with 6 bases between. Germline V gene lookup returns CDR1 SGHTA and CDR2 FQGNSA. This CDR3 contains 13 residues.